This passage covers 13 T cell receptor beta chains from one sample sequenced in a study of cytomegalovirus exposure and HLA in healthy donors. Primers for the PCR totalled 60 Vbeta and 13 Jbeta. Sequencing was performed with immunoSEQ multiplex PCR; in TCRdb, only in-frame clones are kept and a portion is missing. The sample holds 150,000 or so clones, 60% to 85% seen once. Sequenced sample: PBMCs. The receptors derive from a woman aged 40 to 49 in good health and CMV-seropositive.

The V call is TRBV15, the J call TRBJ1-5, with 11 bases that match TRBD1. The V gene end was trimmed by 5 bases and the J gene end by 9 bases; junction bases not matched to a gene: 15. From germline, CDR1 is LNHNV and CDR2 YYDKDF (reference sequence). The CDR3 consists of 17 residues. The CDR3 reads CATSSRDRGTQSGPQHF. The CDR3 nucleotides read TGTGCCACCAGCTCCCGGGACAGGGGGACCCAGAGTGGGCCCCAGCATTTT.

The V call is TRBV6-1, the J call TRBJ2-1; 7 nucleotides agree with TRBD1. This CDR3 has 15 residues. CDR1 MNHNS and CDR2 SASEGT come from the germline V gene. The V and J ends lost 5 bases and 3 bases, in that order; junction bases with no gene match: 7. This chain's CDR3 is CASSNRDRDYNEQFF. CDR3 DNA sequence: TGTGCCAGCAGTAACCGGGACAGAGACTACAATGAGCAGTTCTTC.

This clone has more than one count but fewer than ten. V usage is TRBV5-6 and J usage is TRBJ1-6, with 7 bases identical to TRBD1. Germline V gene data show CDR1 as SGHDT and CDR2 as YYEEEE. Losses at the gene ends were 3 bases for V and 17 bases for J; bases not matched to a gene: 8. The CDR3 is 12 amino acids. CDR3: CASSSGAGGIHF. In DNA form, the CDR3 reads TGTGCCAGCAGCTCTGGTGCAGGGGGAATCCACTTT.

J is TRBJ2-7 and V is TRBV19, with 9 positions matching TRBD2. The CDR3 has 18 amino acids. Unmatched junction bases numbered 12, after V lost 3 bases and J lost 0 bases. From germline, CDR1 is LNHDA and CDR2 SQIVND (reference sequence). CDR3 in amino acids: CASSISGTSIARSYEQYF. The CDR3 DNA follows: TGTGCCAGTAGTATTTCCGGGACTAGCATAGCGCGCTCCTACGAGCAGTACTTC. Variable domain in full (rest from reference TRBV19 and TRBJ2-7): DGGITQSPKYLFRKEGQNVTLSCEQNLNHDAMYWYRQDPGQGLRLIYYSQIVNDFQKGDIAEGYSVSREKKESFPLTVTSAQKNPTAFYLCASSISGTSIARSYEQYFGPGTRLTVT.

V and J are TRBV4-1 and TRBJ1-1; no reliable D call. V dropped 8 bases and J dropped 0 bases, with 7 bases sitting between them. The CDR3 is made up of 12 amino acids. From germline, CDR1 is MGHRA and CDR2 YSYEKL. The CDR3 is CASGRVNTEAFF. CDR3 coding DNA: TGCGCCAGCGGGAGGGTGAACACTGAAGCTTTCTTT.

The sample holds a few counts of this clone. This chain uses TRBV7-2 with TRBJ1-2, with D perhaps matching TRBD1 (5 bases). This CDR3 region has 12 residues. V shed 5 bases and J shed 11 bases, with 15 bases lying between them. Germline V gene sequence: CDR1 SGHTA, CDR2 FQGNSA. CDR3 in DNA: TGTGCCAGCAGCCCCATGGACAAGCGATACACCTTC. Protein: CASSPMDKRYTF.

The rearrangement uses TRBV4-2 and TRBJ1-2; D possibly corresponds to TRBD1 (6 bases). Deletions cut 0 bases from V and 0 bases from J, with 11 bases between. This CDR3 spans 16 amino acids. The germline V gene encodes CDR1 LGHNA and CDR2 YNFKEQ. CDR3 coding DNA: TGTGCCAGCAGCCAAGATGCGGGGGCCTCTAACTATGGCTACACCTTC. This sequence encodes CASSQDAGASNYGYTF.

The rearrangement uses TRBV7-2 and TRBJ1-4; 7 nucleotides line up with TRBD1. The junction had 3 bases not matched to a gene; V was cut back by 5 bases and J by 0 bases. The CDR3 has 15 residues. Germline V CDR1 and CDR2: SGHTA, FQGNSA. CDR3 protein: CASSRDRSTNEKLFF. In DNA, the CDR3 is TGTGCCAGCAGCCGGGACAGATCAACTAATGAAAAACTGTTTTTT.

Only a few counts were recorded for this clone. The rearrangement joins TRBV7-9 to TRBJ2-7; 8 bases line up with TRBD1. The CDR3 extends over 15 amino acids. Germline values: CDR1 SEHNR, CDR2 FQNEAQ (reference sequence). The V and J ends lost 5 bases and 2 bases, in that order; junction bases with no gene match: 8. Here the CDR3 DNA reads TGTGCCAGCAGCACCGACAGGGGTAGAGCCTACGAGCAGTACTTC. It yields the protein CASSTDRGRAYEQYF.

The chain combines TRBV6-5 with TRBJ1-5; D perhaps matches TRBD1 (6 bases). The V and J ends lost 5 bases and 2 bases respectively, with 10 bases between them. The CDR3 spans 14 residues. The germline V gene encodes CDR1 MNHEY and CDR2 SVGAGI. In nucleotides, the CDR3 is TGTGCCAGCAGTCCGACAGGTGGCAATCAGCCCCAGCATTTT. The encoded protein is CASSPTGGNQPQHF.

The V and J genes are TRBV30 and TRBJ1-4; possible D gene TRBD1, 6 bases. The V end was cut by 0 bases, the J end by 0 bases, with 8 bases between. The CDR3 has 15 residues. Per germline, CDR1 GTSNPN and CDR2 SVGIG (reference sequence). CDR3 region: CAWSVQGTTNEKLFF. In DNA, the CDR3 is TGTGCCTGGAGTGTTCAGGGGACAACTAATGAAAAACTGTTTTTT.

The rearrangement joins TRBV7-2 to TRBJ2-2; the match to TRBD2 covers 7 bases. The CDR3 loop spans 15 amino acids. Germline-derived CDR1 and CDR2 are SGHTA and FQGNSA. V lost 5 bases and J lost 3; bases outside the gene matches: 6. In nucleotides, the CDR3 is TGTGCCAGCAGCCTCCGGGACTACTACACCGGGGAGCTGTTTTTT. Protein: CASSLRDYYTGELFF.

The CDR3 DNA is TGTGCCAGCAGCGCCGAAGGCGGGGGGCAAGAGACCCAGTACTTC. This codes for CASSAEGGGQETQYF. This chain links TRBV7-2 with TRBJ2-5, with 8 nucleotides matching TRBD2. V dropped 5 bases and J dropped 2; count of bases not matched to a gene: 7. The CDR3 has 15 amino acids. Germline CDR1 SGHTA, CDR2 FQGNSA.